This T cell receptor beta chain was sequenced in a study of immune evolution from preneoplasia to lung adenocarcinoma. As for the study in general: HLA loss of heterozygosity: under 7.5% AIS, around 16% MIA, more than 25% ADC, none AAH.

Patients had resection in Japan or China between 2014 and 2017. Two lung cancer pathologists independently confirmed each histologic diagnosis. Data came from immunoSEQ multiplex PCR; TCRdb stores just in-frame clones and leaves some out. The repertoire holds 7,500 to 10,000 clones, with around 83% as singletons. CDR3 length: 15 amino acids. Trimming cost V 0 bases and J 0 bases, with 10 bases left between them. Germline CDR1 is SGHRS and CDR2 is YFSETQ. The chain links TRBV5-1 to TRBJ2-7, with a possible D match to TRBD2 (7 bases). This receptor was identified in a person aged 65 to 85 with lung adenocarcinoma. Some clones in this sample may be carry-over from other donors' samples. The sample was FFPE minimally invasive lung adenocarcinoma tissue. CDR3 nucleotide sequence: TGCGCCAGCAGCTTGGCCGGGGGGCTCTCCTACGAGCAGTACTTC. Translating it yields CASSLAGGLSYEQYF.